The 5 T cell receptor beta chains given below trace back to one sample, sequenced in a study of T cells in Graves' hyperthyroidism and ophthalmopathy. There were TCR beta CDR3 regions amplified from RNA transcripts. First-round RT-PCR with HTBI primers amplified the TCR CDR3 region. TCRdb fed the multiplex PCR reads into MiXCR, producing one record per CDR3 protein. The sample yields some 560,000 distinct CDR3 sequences, approximately 14% seen once. Sequenced: blood. These receptors were obtained from a woman aged 25-40 years with Graves' hyperthyroidism.

This clonotype was recorded at least ten times. The V and J genes are TRBV11-2 and TRBJ2-7, with D tentatively TRBD2 (5 bases). The CDR3 consists of 12 residues. With 3 bases removed from V and 2 bases from J, the gap between germline ends came to 5 bases. The germline V gene has CDR1 SGHAT and CDR2 FQNNGV. CDR3 protein: CASSFGAYEQYF. DNA for the CDR3: TGTGCCAGCAGCTTCGGGGCCTACGAGCAGTACTTC. Supplemented by reference TRBV11-2 and TRBJ2-7, the full variable domain reads EAGVAQSPRYKIIEKRQSVAFWCNPISGHATLYWYQQILGQGPKLLIQFQNNGVVDDSQLPKDRFSAERLKGVDSTLKIQPAKLEDSAVYLCASSFGAYEQYFGPGTRLTVT.

This clonotype occurred a few times. This chain links TRBV3-1 with TRBJ2-2; 10 positions agree with TRBD2. CDR3 length: 14 amino acids. J lost 11 bases, V lost 3 bases, and 6 bases had no gene match. The V gene's germline CDR1 is LGHDT and CDR2 YNNKEL (reference sequence). The CDR3 sequence is CASSHTTSGQELFF. Written as DNA, the CDR3 is TGTGCCAGCAGCCACACGACTAGCGGGCAAGAGCTGTTTTTT.

The genes are TRBV10-2 and TRBJ2-1, with 10 bases fitting TRBD2. The CDR3 runs to 13 residues. V shed 10 bases and J 7 bases; nucleotides not matched to a gene: 7. Germline-derived CDR1 and CDR2 are WSHSY and SAAADI. The CDR3 loop is CATASGSWNEQFF. The CDR3 coding sequence is TGCGCCACCGCTAGCGGGAGTTGGAATGAGCAGTTCTTC.

This clonotype was observed a handful of times. The chain recombines TRBV19 with TRBJ2-7, with 10 bases lining up with TRBD2. Germline-derived CDR1 and CDR2 are LNHDA and SQIVND (reference sequence). V lost 3 bases and J lost 3; bases outside the gene matches: 5. The CDR3 runs 15 residues. CDR3 sequence (DNA): TGTGCCAGTAGTATGGTGGCTAGCGGGAGCTACGAGCAGTACTTC. Translating it yields CASSMVASGSYEQYF.

V and J are TRBV20-1 and TRBJ2-3; 12 bases match TRBD2. Trimming took 2 bases from V and 3 from J; bases not matched to a gene: 6. This CDR3 has 16 amino acids. Germline lookup yields CDR1 DFQATT and CDR2 SNEGSKA (reference sequence). CDR3 loop: CSARRLAGDGTDTQYF. The CDR3 nucleotides are TGCAGTGCTAGAAGACTAGCGGGAGATGGGACAGATACGCAGTATTTT.